A single TCR beta chain is shown here with its context. The clone's antigen remains unknown. No base quality information exists; no much larger clone differs at one position. V lost 6 bases and J lost 3 bases, and the count of bases not matched to a germline gene is 8. The CDR1 and CDR2 encoded by the germline V gene are SGHTA and FQGNSA. CDR3 length: 15 amino acids, cysteine to phenylalanine. Of all the DNA, just the CDR3 is kept, 45 bases in frame from base 1. The patients picked for sequencing were ones in whom flow cytometry had shown an expansion of CD8+CD57+ cells. All patients had severe acquired aplastic anemia diagnosed by International Study of Aplastic Anemia and Agranulocytosis and Camitta criteria. No patient had received any therapy when blood was sampled. In this study, sorted CD4+ and CD8+ T cells from the blood of healthy subjects and of severe aplastic anemia patients had their TCR repertoires deep-sequenced. Patients were enrolled under clinicaltrials.gov protocols 00001620, 01623167, 00001397, 00071045, 00081523 and 00961064 in the USA. Ficoll-Paque density gradient centrifugation was used to isolate peripheral blood mononuclear cells. Before DNA extraction, CD4+ and CD8+ T cells were sorted by FACS or by magnetic beads.

The data were taken from a study of CD8+CD57+ T cells in acquired aplastic anemia listed by TCRdb under 2018. For context, the study as a whole: On average, sorted CD4+ and CD8+ cells yielded around 3.4 ug of extracted DNA, with a range of about 0.19 to 30 ug. CD8+CD57+ expansion was defined as a frequency above the mean frequency observed in healthy subjects. Results and caveats for the whole study, not just this receptor: No significant difference in CD8+ Simpson's diversity was found between patients and healthy controls (P=0.060). Some 30 CD8+ CDR3 sequences were found to be shared between patients and controls, but these sequences appeared to be highly expressed in patients and within the immunodominant clones of the patients.

Profiling of TCR beta VDJ combinations and CDR3 sequences used genomic DNA as the template. An Illumina HiSeq 2000 was used for TCR repertoire sequencing. Turning to the authors' computational methods: Repertoire assessment relied on Simpson's diversity index, CDR3 size and DJ length profiles, and TRBV/TRBJ rearrangement plots. The most abundant DNA sequence in the deep sequencing data was taken as the immunodominant clone. CDR3 amino acid sequences were checked for sharing between subjects and were compared against published repertoires and the VDJdb database. TCRdb applied fastp at Q25 and MiXCR to the public reads, then kept only in-frame beta chains. Identical CDR3 proteins give one entry, which carries the most common genes and DNA. These V and J calls rely on TCRdb rather than the paper's analysis. This sample gives approximately 300,000 distinct CDR3 sequences in total; under 60% of them show up just once. The biggest ten clones account for 1% to 1.5% of the sample.

The chain is encoded by TRBV7-2 joined to TRBJ2-3; 8 bases in the middle match TRBD1. This sequence was found in a human donor with aplastic anemia. Input material: sorted CD4+, CD8+, or CD8+CD57+ T cells (not recorded which) from PBMCs. The CDR3 protein sequence reads: CASSVDRDWTDTQYF. The base sequence is TGTGCCAGCAGTGTGGACAGGGACTGGACAGATACGCAGTATTTT.